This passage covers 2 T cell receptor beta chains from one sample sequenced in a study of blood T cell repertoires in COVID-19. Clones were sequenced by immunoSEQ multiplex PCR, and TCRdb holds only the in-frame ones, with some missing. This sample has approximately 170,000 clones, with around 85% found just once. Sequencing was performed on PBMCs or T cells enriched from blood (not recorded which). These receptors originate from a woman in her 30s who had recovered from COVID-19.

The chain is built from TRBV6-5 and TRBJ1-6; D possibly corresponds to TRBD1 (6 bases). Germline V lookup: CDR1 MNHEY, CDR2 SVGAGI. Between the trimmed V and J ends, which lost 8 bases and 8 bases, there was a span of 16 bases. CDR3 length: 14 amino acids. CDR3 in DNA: TGTGCCAGCTCCTACCCAGGGGAGTATTCACCCCTCCACTTT. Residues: CASSYPGEYSPLHF.

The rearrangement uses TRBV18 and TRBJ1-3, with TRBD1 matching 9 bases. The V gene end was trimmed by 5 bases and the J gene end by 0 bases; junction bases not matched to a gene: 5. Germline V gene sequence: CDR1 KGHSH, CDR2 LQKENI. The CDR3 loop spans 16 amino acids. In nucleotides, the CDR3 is TGTGCCAGCTCATCGAGGACAGGGGACTCTGGAAACACCATATATTTT. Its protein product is CASSSRTGDSGNTIYF. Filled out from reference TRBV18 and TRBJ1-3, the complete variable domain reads NAGVMQNPRHLVRRRGQEARLRCSPMKGHSHVYWYRQLPEEGLKFMVYLQKENIIDESGMPKERFSAEFPKEGPSILRIQQVVRGDSAAYFCASSSRTGDSGNTIYFGEGSWLTVV.